This record covers a single TCR beta chain. The table came from immunoSEQ multiplex PCR; TCRdb's copy has only in-frame clones and leaves some out. The sample lists some 330,000 clones, over 75% occurring once. These data are taken from a study of blood T cell repertoires in COVID-19. There are 13 residues in the CDR3. Germline-derived CDR1 and CDR2 are SGHRS and YFSETQ. J was trimmed by 4 bases and V by 4 bases; bases with no gene match: 2. This TCR was recovered from a man aged 30 to 39 who had recovered from COVID-19. Material for sequencing was PBMCs or T cells enriched from blood (not recorded which). This chain uses TRBV5-1 with TRBJ1-2, with 9 nucleotides matching TRBD1. This chain's CDR3 is CASSGTGPYGYTF. CDR3 bases: TGCGCCAGCAGCGGGACAGGGCCCTATGGCTACACCTTC.